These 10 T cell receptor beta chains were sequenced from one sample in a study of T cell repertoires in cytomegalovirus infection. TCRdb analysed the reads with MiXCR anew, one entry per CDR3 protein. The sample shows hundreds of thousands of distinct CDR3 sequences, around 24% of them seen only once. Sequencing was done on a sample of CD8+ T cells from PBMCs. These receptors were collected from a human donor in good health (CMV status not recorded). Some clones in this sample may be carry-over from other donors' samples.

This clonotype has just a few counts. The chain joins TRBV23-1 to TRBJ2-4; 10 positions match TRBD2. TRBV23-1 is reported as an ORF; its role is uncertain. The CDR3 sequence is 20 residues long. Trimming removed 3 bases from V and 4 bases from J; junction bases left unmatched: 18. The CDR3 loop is CASSHQNRLAGLTNKNIQYF. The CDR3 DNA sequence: TGCGCCAGCAGTCATCAAAATCGACTAGCGGGCCTCACTAATAAAAACATTCAGTACTTC.

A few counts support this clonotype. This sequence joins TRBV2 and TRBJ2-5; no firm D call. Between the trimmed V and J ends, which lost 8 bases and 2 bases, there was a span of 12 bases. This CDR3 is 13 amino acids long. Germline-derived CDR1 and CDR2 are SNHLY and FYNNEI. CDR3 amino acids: CASAIRPQETQYF. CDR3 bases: TGTGCCAGCGCTATTAGGCCACAAGAGACCCAGTACTTC.

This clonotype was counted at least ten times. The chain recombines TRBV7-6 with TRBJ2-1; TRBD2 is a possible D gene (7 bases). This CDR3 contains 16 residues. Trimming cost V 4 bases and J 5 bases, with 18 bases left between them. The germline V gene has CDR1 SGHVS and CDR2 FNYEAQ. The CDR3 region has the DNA TGTGCCAGCAGCTCAATAGGGGGGGGCACTAACAATGAGCAGTTCTTC. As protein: CASSSIGGGTNNEQFF.

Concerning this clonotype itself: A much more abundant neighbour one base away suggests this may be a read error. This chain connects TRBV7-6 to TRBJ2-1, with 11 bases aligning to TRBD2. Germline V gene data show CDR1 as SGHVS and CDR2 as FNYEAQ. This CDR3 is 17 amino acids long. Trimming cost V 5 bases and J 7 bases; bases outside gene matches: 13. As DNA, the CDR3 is TGTGCCAGCAGCATAGGTAGCGGGGGGGCCAGGTGGAATGAGCAGTTCTTC. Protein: CASSIGSGGARWNEQFF.

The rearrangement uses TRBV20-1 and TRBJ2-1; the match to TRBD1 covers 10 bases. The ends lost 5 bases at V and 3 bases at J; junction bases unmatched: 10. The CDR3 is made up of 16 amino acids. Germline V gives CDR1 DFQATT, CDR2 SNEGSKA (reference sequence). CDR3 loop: CSALTAGTGVYNEQFF. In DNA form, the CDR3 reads TGCAGTGCTCTAACCGCCGGGACAGGGGTCTACAATGAGCAGTTCTTC.

CDR3 nucleotide sequence: TGTGCCAGCAGTTGGGGAGGCCTAGCGGGTCTTGATGAGCAGTTCTTC. It codes for CASSWGGLAGLDEQFF. The V call is TRBV6-2 or TRBV6-3, the J call TRBJ2-1; the match to TRBD2 covers 8 bases. Trimming cost V 4 bases and J 8 bases; bases outside gene matches: 13. The CDR3 spans 16 residues. Germline lookup yields CDR1 MNHEY and CDR2 SVGEGT.

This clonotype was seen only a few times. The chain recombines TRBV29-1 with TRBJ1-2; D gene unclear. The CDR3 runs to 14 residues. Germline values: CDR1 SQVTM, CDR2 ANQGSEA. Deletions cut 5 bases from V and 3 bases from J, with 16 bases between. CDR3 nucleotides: TGCAGCGTTCCCGGACGGAGGGTCGACTATGGCTACACCTTC. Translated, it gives CSVPGRRVDYGYTF.

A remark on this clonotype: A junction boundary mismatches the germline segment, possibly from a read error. The CDR3 DNA reads as TGTGTCAGCAGCCCAGGGTTCTACGAGCAGTACTTC. This gives the protein CVSSPGFYEQYF. This sequence joins TRBV6-5 and TRBJ2-7; tentative D call: TRBD1 (5 bases). Germline V gene sequence: CDR1 MNHEY, CDR2 SVGAGI. CDR3 length: 12 amino acids.

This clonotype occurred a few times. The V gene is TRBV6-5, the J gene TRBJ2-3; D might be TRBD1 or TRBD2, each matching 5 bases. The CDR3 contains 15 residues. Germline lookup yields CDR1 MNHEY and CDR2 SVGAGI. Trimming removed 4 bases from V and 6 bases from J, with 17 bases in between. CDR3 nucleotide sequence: TGTGCCAGCAGTTTTTCCGGGACGGGGTGGGATACGCAGTATTTT. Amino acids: CASSFSGTGWDTQYF.

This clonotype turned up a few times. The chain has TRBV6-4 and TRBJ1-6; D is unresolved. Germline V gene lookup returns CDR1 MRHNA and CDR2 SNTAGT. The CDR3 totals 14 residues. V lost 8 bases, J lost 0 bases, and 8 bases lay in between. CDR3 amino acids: CASGERSYNSPLHF. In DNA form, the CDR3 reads TGTGCCAGCGGGGAGCGCTCCTATAATTCACCCCTCCACTTT.